Reported below is one TCR beta chain. This clonotype was seen a handful of times. Which antigen it targets is not known. The record has no base qualities; no much larger clone is one base away. The donors were under 40 Caucasian individuals from Russia, aged roughly 6 to 100 years, who were systemically healthy. About 9.8 milliliters of peripheral blood were drawn from each donor into EDTA-treated Vacutainer tubes. Ficoll-Paque density-gradient centrifugation was used to isolate PBMCs, with at least 7 million per sample. Total RNA, at least 5 micrograms per sample, was extracted from PBMCs with Trizol reagent. For every donor, an aliquot of PBMCs went through flow cytometry to measure the percentages of naive CD45RAhigh/CD27high T cells. CDR1 SNHLY and CDR2 FYNNEI were looked up in the germline V gene. V and J lose 6 bases and 0 bases, and a span of 11 bases separates them. The CDR3 contains 15 residues, cysteine and phenylalanine counted. Just CDR3 DNA is preserved here, 45 bases in frame from base 1.

This sample was included in a study of blood T cells in healthy people across ages (dated by TCRdb to the mid-2010s). Background on the whole study: In model experiments, template switching captured roughly one uniquely barcoded TCR beta cDNA molecule for every two T cells. To avoid experimental bias, donors of different ages were distributed randomly across sequencing lanes. Donors were grouped into four age groups: young (average about 15 years), middle-aged (less than 40), aged (about 60) and long-lived (about 89). The study analyzed two additional independent replicas of 1 million unique cDNA reads from the same blood draw for two donors, one aged 18 to 30 and one aged 80 or older. To track age-related changes in TCR beta repertoire diversity, the study relied on deep sequencing normalized with unique cDNA molecular identifiers. Results the study describes overall, beyond this receptor: Estimates of total diversity based on one million sequenced T cells were regarded as lower bounds and as underestimates. Observed TCR beta diversity per million T cells fell roughly linearly with age, and a significant reduction was already apparent by age approximately 41. The CMV infection status of donors was not known, potentially confounding age-related changes in expanded clonotypes. Because profiling used bulk unsorted PBMCs, naive and antigen-experienced compartments could not be compared conclusively. There was a strong correlation between observed TCR beta diversity and the percentage of naive T cells measured by flow cytometry. Compared with the aged group, the long-lived group had more naive CD4+ T cells, fewer expanded clones and increased TCR diversity, a pattern suggesting age selection.

Library generation was performed with 5' RACE. Instrument used: Illumina HiSeq 2500. A second about 6 to 11 cycle PCR used a sample-barcoded 5' primer and a J-beta primer mix. Each TCR beta cDNA molecule received a unique molecular identifier from a template-switch 5' adaptor carrying 12 random nucleotides. Each sample yielded at least 3 million CDR3-containing paired-end reads. First-strand cDNA was synthesized from all RNA with the Mint cDNA synthesis kit, primed by a TRBC-specific oligonucleotide. After uracil-DNA glycosylase treatment, a first 18-cycle PCR used universal primers M1SS and BC2_uni_R on all cDNA. Turning to the authors' computational methods: Each sample was normalized by randomly selecting 1 million high-quality reads, each carrying a distinct molecular identifier. Reads sharing molecular identifiers were discarded rather than binned into consensus sequences. CDR3 identification, clonotype clustering and error correction used MiTCR with a Q25 quality threshold and the strictest error-elimination algorithm. A nonparametric unseen species model with Euler transformation was used to estimate lower-bound total TCR beta diversity. Through fastp at Q25 and MiXCR, TCRdb rebuilt clones from the public reads, retaining in-frame beta chains. One record per CDR3 amino acid sequence lists the most common genes and DNA. Here the V and J calls rest on TCRdb's processing, not on the authors' analysis. The sample table shows 800,000 or so distinct CDR3 sequences, and less than 80% are seen once. The top ten clones comprise about a quarter of the sample.

Sequencing was performed on blood. In this chain, TRBV2 is recombined with TRBJ1-4, with the D gene too uncertain to name. The receptor was derived from a man in his thirties or forties in good health. The nucleotide sequence is given as TGTGCCAGCAGAGAACTAGATTCAACTAATGAAAAACTGTTTTTT. The resulting protein is CASRELDSTNEKLFF. Where the CDR3 stops, the reference TRBV2 and TRBJ1-4 genes take over; the full variable domain is EPEVTQTPSHQVTQMGQEVILRCVPISNHLYFYWYRQILGQKVEFLVSFYNNEISEKSEIFDDQFSVERPDGSNFTLKIRSTKLEDSAMYFCASRELDSTNEKLFFGSGTQLSVL.